Sequencing of this T cell receptor beta chain was carried out in a study of T cell changes during pregnancy in multiple sclerosis. The CDR3 is made up of 20 amino acids. The germline CDR1 and CDR2 sequences are SGDLS and YYNGEE. V gave up 4 bases and J gave up 1 base, with 24 bases separating them. Clones were read by immunoSEQ multiplex PCR, and TCRdb kept only the in-frame ones, dropping some. Of about 28,000 clones in the sample, about 91% were seen once. The chain carries TRBV9 and TRBJ2-6, with a possible D match to TRBD2 (6 bases). This receptor was identified in a female donor in good health, enrolled as a control in a pregnancy study. Specimen: peripheral blood, collected in the first trimester of pregnancy. CDR3: CASSPSLEGVNLSGANVLTF. CDR3 sequence (DNA): TGTGCCAGCAGCCCTTCTTTGGAGGGAGTTAATCTATCTGGGGCCAACGTCCTGACTTTC.